Each of the 10 T cell receptor beta chains below was sequenced from the same sample in a study of OX40 agonist ivuxolimab in advanced cancers. Generated by immunoSEQ multiplex PCR, the TCRdb table keeps only in-frame clones and is missing some. The table has about 28,000 clones, about 82% seen once. Source: CD4+ or CD8+ T cells sorted from blood, taken in a trial of the OX40 agonist ivuxolimab. Every receptor here comes from an adult with an advanced solid tumor such as melanoma, head and neck, liver or kidney cancer.

In its sample, this clone was seen a few times. The CDR3 reads CASSPSGRAYEQYF. The CDR3 DNA reads TGTGCCAGCAGTCCCAGCGGGAGGGCCTACGAGCAGTACTTC. V is TRBV6-5 and J is TRBJ2-7; 10 bases align to TRBD2. In germline, CDR1 is MNHEY, CDR2 SVGAGI. J lost 2 bases, V lost 5 bases, and 3 bases had no gene match. The CDR3 runs to 14 residues.

The rearrangement uses TRBV27 and TRBJ1-6, with D maybe TRBD1 (6 bases). Germline V gene sequence: CDR1 MNHEY, CDR2 SMNVEV (reference sequence). V lost 3 bases, J lost 1 base, and 16 bases lay in between. CDR3 length: 18 residues. Here the CDR3 DNA reads TGTGCCAGCAGTTTTGGGGGCAACCCATTTTCCTATAATTCACCCCTCCACTTT. Residues: CASSFGGNPFSYNSPLHF.

This chain links TRBV5-7 with TRBJ2-6; 7 bases are a match to TRBD1. TRBV5-7 is recorded as an ORF, its role being uncertain. Trimming took 5 bases from V and 0 from J; bases not matched to a gene: 11. The CDR3 length is 18 residues. The CDR3 reads CASSYLDRFLSGANVLTF. The CDR3 DNA is TGTGCCAGCAGTTACTTGGACAGGTTTCTCTCTGGGGCCAACGTCCTGACTTTC.

This chain joins TRBV27 and TRBJ2-7; 13 positions agree with TRBD2. Germline V gene sequence: CDR1 MNHEY, CDR2 SMNVEV (reference sequence). The CDR3 is 17 residues long. Trimming at V came to 4 bases and at J to 3 bases, leaving 9 bases not matched to a gene. The CDR3 nucleotides read TGTGCCAGCAGTTCCCCCGGGACTAGCGGGAACAGCTACGAGCAGTACTTC. As protein: CASSSPGTSGNSYEQYF.

This clone has a handful of counts. The chain uses TRBV11-2 and TRBJ2-7, with a possible D match to TRBD1 (6 bases). Looked up from germline, CDR1 is SGHAT and CDR2 is FQNNGV. The CDR3 runs 17 residues. Trimming left V 5 bases short and J 4 bases short, with 24 bases between. The CDR3 protein is CASSQASLGQFLYEQYF. Written as DNA, the CDR3 is TGTGCCAGCAGCCAAGCCAGTTTAGGACAGTTTCTTTACGAGCAGTACTTC. The whole variable domain, filled in from reference TRBV11-2 and TRBJ2-7, reads EAGVAQSPRYKIIEKRQSVAFWCNPISGHATLYWYQQILGQGPKLLIQFQNNGVVDDSQLPKDRFSAERLKGVDSTLKIQPAKLEDSAVYLCASSQASLGQFLYEQYFGPGTRLTVT.

The CDR3 region is CASSYFIGTEAFF. DNA for the CDR3: TGTGCCAGCAGTTACTTTATTGGGACTGAAGCTTTCTTT. The chain couples TRBV6-5 to TRBJ1-1; D not resolved. The CDR3 is 13 residues long. Looked up from germline, CDR1 is MNHEY and CDR2 is SVGAGI. Trimming took 1 base from V and 5 from J, leaving 8 bases between them.

This sequence joins TRBV27 and TRBJ2-7, with 7 bases matching TRBD2. Germline V gives CDR1 MNHEY, CDR2 SMNVEV (reference sequence). With V trimmed by 4 bases and J by 6 bases, 12 bases remained unmatched. The CDR3 covers 15 residues. CDR3 in DNA: TGTGCCAGCAGTTCTGGACTAGTTCCTCAGGGCGAGCAGTACTTC. Translating it yields CASSSGLVPQGEQYF.

The sample holds one count of this clone. The CDR3 region has the DNA TGTGCCGGCGAAGGGGGACGCAATCAGCCCCAGCATTTT. Protein product: CAGEGGRNQPQHF. V usage is TRBV19 and J usage is TRBJ1-5; tentatively, D is TRBD1 (6 bases). V shed 11 bases and J shed 2 bases, with 13 bases lying between them. The CDR3 totals 13 residues. Germline loops: CDR1 LNHDA, CDR2 SQIVND (reference sequence).

V is TRBV4-2 and J is TRBJ2-3, with 9 positions matching TRBD2. The CDR3 runs to 16 residues. In germline, CDR1 is LGHNA, CDR2 YNFKEQ. V shed 5 bases, J shed 2 bases, and the junction held 8 bases outside the gene matches. Here the CDR3 reads CASSLGAGGPTDTQYF. The CDR3 DNA sequence: TGTGCCAGCAGCTTAGGTGCGGGGGGGCCCACAGATACGCAGTATTTT.

This clone occurred once. The chain is built from TRBV11-3 and TRBJ2-5; no reliable D call. The V gene lost 2 bases and the J gene lost 0 bases, with 7 bases spanning the gap. The CDR3 sequence is 14 residues long. Per germline, CDR1 SGHNT and CDR2 YENEEA. CDR3 bases: TGTGCCAGCAGCTTATATGAGGACCAAGAGACCCAGTACTTC. Translation gives CASSLYEDQETQYF.